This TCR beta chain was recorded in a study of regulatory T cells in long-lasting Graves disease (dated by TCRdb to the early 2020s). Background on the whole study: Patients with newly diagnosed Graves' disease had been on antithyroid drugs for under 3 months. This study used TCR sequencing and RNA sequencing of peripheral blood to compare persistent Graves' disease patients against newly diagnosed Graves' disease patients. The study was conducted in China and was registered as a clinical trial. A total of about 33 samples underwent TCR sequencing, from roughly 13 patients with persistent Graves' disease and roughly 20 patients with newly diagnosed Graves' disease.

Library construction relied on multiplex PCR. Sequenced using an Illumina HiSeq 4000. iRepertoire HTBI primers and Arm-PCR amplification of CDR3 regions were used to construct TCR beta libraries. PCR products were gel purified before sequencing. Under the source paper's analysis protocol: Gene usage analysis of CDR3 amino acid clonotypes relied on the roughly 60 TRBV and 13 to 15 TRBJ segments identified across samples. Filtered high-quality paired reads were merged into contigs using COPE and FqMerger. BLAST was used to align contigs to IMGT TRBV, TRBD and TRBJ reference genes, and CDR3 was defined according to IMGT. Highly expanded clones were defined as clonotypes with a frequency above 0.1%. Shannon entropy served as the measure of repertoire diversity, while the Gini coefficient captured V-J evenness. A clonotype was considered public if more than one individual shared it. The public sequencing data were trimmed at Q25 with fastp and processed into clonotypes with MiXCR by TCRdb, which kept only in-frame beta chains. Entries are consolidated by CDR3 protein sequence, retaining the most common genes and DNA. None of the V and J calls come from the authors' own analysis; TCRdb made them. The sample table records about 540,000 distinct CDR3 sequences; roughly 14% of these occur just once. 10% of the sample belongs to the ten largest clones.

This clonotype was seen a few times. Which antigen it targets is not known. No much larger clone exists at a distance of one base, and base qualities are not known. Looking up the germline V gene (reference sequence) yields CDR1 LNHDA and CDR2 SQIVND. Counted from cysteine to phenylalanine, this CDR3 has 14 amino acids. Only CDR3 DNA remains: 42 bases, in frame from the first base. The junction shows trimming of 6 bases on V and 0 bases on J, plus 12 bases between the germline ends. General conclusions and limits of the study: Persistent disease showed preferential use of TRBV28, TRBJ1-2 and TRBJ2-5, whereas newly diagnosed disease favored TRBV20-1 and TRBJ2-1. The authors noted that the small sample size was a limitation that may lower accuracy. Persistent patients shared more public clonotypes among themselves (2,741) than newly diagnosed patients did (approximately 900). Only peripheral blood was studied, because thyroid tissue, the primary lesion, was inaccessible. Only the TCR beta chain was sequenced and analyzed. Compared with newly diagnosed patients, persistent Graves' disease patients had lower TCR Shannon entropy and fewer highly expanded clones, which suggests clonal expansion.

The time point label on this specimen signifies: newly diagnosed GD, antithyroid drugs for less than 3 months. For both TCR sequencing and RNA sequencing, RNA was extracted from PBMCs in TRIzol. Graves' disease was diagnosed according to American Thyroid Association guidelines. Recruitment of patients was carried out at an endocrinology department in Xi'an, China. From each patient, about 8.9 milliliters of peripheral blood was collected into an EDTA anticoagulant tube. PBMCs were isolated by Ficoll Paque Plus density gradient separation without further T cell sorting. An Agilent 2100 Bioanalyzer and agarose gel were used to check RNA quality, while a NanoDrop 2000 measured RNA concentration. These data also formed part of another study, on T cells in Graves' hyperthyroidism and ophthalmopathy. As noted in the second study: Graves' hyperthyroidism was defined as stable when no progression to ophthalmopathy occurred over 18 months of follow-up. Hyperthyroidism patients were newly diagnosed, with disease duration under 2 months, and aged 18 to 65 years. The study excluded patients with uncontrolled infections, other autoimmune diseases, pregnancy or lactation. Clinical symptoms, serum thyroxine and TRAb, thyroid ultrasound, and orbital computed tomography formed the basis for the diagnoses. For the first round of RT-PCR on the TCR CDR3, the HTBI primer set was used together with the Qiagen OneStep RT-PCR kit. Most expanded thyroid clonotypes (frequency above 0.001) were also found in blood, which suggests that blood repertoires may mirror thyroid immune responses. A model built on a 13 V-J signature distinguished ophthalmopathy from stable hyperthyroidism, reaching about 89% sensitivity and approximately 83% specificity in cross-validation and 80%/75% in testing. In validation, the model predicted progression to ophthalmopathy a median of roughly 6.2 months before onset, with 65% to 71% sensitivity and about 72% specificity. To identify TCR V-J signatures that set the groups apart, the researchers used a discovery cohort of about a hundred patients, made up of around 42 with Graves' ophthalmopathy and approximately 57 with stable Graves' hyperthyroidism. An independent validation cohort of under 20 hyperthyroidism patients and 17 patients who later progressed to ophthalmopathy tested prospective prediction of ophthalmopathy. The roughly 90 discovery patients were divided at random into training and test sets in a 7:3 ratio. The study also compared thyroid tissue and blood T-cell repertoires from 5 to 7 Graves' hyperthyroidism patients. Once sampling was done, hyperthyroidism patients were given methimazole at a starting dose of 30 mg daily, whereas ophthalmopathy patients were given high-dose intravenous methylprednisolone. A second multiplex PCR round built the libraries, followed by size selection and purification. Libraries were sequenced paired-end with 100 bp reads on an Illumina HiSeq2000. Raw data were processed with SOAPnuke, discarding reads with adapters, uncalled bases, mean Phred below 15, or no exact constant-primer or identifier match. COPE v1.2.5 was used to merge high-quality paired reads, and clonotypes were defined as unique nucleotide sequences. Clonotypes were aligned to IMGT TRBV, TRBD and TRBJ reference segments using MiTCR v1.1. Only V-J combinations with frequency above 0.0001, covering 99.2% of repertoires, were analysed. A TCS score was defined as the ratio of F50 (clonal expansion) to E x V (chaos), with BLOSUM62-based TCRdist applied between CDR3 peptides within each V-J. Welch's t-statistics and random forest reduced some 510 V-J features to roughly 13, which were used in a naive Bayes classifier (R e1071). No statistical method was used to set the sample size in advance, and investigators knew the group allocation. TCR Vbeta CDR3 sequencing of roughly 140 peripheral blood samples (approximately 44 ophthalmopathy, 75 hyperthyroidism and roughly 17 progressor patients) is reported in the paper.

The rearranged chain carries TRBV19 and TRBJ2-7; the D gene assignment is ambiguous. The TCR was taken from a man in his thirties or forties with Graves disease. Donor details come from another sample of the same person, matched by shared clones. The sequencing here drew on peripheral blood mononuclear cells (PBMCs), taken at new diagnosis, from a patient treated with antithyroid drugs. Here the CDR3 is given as CASRYAEHSYEQYF. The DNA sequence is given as TGTGCCAGTAGATACGCGGAGCACTCCTACGAGCAGTACTTC.